This T cell receptor beta chain was recorded in a study of OX40 agonist ivuxolimab in advanced cancers. Background for the entire study: Ivuxolimab was a fully human IgG2 agonistic monoclonal antibody targeting the costimulatory receptor OX40 (CD134). Intravenous ivuxolimab was administered to patients every 2 weeks at six dose levels: 0.01, 0.1, 0.3, 1.5, 3 and 10 mg/kg. Among the 50 to 55 dose-escalation patients, around 20 had hepatocellular carcinoma, about 15 melanoma, 9 renal cell carcinoma and 9 head and neck cancer. In the dose-escalation cohort, roughly 80% of patients were male, and the mean age was approximately 60 years, with a range of roughly 20 to 85. Prior anti-PD-1, anti-PD-L1 or anti-CTLA-4 therapy was permitted, and 30% to 45% of dose-escalation patients had received checkpoint inhibitors. Partial responses were achieved by three dose-escalation patients, of whom one had hepatocellular carcinoma and two had cutaneous melanoma. The point of sequencing TCRbeta in the periphery was to test whether ivuxolimab changed TCR sequence diversity and drove clonal T-cell expansion. The paper covers the monotherapy dose-escalation part of the phase I ivuxolimab trial, which included N of about 56 patients.

General study outcomes and caveats: After ivuxolimab, more expanded clones were found on average in CD8+ T cells than in CD4+ T cells. At doses from 0.1 to 3.0 mg/kg, clonal expansion was seen in both CD4+ and CD8+ blood T cells between baseline and week 6. Which antigens the clonally expanded peripheral T cells were specific for was not determined. In partial responders in the 0.1-3.0 mg/kg groups, normalized peripheral clonal expansion was found to be among the lowest, especially among CD8+ T cells. Low levels of normalized T-cell clonal expansion were also seen in some patients who did not respond.

There are a few counts of this clone. The antigen this receptor binds is unknown. No per-base quality is available; no much larger clone lies one base away. Genomic DNA was extracted from sorted cells for sequencing of the TCRbeta CDR3 region. The immunoSEQ Assay was used for sequencing of TCRbeta CDR3 regions. Sourced from immuneACCESS, this table was stored by TCRdb with only in-frame sequences that have V and J called. A share of the clones is absent; for the studies checked, an unresolved V gene accounts for under half, and the remainder has no known explanation. The sample profile shows tens of thousands of clones; 70% to 90% of them were found once. Jointly, the top ten make up more than 13% of the sample. The cysteine opens and the phenylalanine closes a CDR3 of 16 amino acids. Of the read, only the CDR3 DNA is kept; its 48 bases are in frame from base 1. The germline V gene sets CDR1 to MNHEY and CDR2 to SVGAGI. V is pared back by 2 bases and J by 4 bases, with 17 bases lying between the germline termini.

The trial excluded patients who had a history of autoimmune disease or who were on systemic immunosuppression. Peripheral blood for TCR sequencing was drawn from every dose cohort at baseline, at cycle 4 day 1 and at cycle 7 day 1. Samples were obtained from an open-label, multicenter, first-in-human phase I dose-escalation trial of ivuxolimab. Adults with locally advanced or metastatic melanoma, renal cell carcinoma, hepatocellular carcinoma or head and neck squamous cell carcinoma were enrolled in the trial. Before TCR sequencing, CD4+ T cells and CD8+ T cells were sorted from peripheral blood as separate populations.

The sample consisted of CD4+ or CD8+ T cells sorted from blood, taken in a trial of the OX40 agonist ivuxolimab. This chain is built from TRBV6-5 and TRBJ1-2, with TRBD1 perhaps the D gene, on 5 matching bases. The receptor was derived from an adult with an advanced solid tumor such as melanoma, head and neck, liver or kidney cancer. CDR3 protein: CASSYLLGVTTYGYTF. The DNA is as follows: TGTGCCAGCAGTTACCTTTTGGGGGTGACAACCTATGGCTACACCTTC.